The sequence of this T cell receptor (beta chain) was determined in a study of OX40 agonist ivuxolimab in advanced cancers. Context from the whole study: The costimulatory receptor OX40 (CD134) was targeted by ivuxolimab, a fully human IgG2 agonistic monoclonal antibody. Partial responses were achieved by three dose-escalation patients, of whom one had hepatocellular carcinoma and two had cutaneous melanoma. Of the approximately 54 dose-escalation patients, hepatocellular carcinoma was present in about 20, melanoma in roughly 15, renal cell carcinoma in 9 and head and neck cancer in 9. The dose-escalation cohort was about 86% male with a mean age of approximately 60 years, ranging from roughly 20 to 80. The purpose of peripheral TCRbeta sequencing was to test whether ivuxolimab changed TCR sequence diversity and led to clonal T-cell expansion. Intravenous ivuxolimab was administered to patients every 2 weeks at six dose levels: 0.01, 0.1, 0.3, 1.5, 3 and 10 mg/kg. Prior anti-PD-1, anti-PD-L1 or anti-CTLA-4 therapy was permitted, and checkpoint inhibitors had been received by roughly 42% of dose-escalation patients. The paper describes the monotherapy dose-escalation part (N of about 47 patients) of the phase I trial of ivuxolimab.

Patients with autoimmune disease history or receiving systemic immunosuppression were excluded from the trial. Peripheral blood for TCR sequencing was collected from all dose cohorts at baseline, on cycle 4 day 1, and on cycle 7 day 1. The samples were drawn from a first-in-human, open-label, multicenter phase I dose-escalation trial of ivuxolimab. The trial enrolled adults with locally advanced or metastatic head and neck squamous cell, hepatocellular, melanoma or renal cell carcinoma. CD4+ and CD8+ T cells were sorted separately from peripheral blood before TCR sequencing. The study at large found these results: Low levels of normalized T-cell clonal expansion were also seen in some nonresponding patients. After ivuxolimab, CD8+ T cells had more expanded clones than CD4+ T cells on average. In partial responders in the 0.1-3.0 mg/kg groups, normalized peripheral clonal expansion was found to be among the lowest, especially among CD8+ T cells. At doses from 0.1 to 3.0 mg/kg, clonal expansion was seen in both CD4+ and CD8+ blood T cells between baseline and week 6. The antigen specificity of the peripheral T cells that underwent clonal expansion was not determined.

V and J lose 7 bases and 0 bases, and a span of 3 bases separates them. From the cysteine up to the phenylalanine, the CDR3 has a length of 11 residues. This entry keeps only the CDR3 DNA: 33 bases, framed from base 1. The germline V gene provides CDR1 ENHRY and CDR2 SYGVKD. By how much of the sample it makes up, this clone is medium-sized (0.01 to 0.1%). Its antigen is still unknown. Within one base of it there is no much larger clone, and no base qualities were kept. Genomic DNA was extracted from sorted cells for sequencing of the TCRbeta CDR3 region. TCRbeta CDR3 regions were sequenced using the immunoSEQ Assay. This immuneACCESS table, as held by TCRdb, lists in-frame sequences with V and J called but not all clones. Of the missing ones, under half trace to an unresolved V gene in checked studies; the others have no known cause. The table for this sample lists tens of thousands of clones; 85% of them were counted only once. The ten largest account for roughly 2.5% of the sample.

This material consisted of CD4+ or CD8+ T cells sorted from blood, taken in a trial of the OX40 agonist ivuxolimab. The rearrangement joined TRBV10-3 to TRBJ1-2; the D gene lacks a confident call. The TCR comes from an adult with an advanced solid tumor such as melanoma, head and neck, liver or kidney cancer. This receptor has the CDR3 CAIKANYGYTF. The base sequence is TGTGCCATCAAAGCTAACTATGGCTACACCTTC.